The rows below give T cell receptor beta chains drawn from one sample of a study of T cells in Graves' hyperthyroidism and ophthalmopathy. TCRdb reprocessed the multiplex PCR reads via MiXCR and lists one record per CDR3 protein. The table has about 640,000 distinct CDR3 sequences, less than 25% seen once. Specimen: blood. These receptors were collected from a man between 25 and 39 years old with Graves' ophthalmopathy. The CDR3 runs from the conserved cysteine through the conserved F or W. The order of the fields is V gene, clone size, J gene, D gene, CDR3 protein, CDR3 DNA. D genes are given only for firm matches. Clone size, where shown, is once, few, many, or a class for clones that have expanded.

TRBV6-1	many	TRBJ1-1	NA	CASISDLNTEAFF	TGTGCCAGCATCTCCGACCTGAACACTGAAGCTTTCTTT
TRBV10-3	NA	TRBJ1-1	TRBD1	CAINRGKGTEAFF	TGTGCCATCAACAGGGGCAAGGGCACTGAAGCTTTCTTT
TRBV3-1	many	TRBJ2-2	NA	CASSLSTTGELFF	TGTGCCAGCAGCCTCTCTACCACCGGGGAGCTGTTTTTT
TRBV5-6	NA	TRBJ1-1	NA	CASSLGGLGAFF	TGTGCCAGCAGCTTGGGGGGACTGGGAGCTTTCTTT
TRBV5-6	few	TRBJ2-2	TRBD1	CASSLTGYYAGELFF	TGTGCCAGCAGCCTGACAGGGTATTATGCCGGGGAGCTGTTTTTT
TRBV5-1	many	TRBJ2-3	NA	CASSLEDTQYF	TGCGCCAGCAGCTTGGAAGATACGCAGTATTTT
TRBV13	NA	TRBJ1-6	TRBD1	CASSLGDRGYNSPLHF	TGTGCCAGCAGCTTAGGGGACAGGGGCTATAATTCACCCCTCCACTTT
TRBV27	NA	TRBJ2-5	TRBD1	CASSLGGQGETQYF	TGTGCCAGCAGTTTAGGGGGACAGGGTGAGACCCAGTACTTC
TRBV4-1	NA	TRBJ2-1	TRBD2	CASSHGGGSRNEQFF	TGCGCCAGCAGCCATGGCGGGGGATCACGCAATGAGCAGTTCTTC
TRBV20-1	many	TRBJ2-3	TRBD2	CSARDPSGTSTDTQYF	TGCAGTGCTAGAGACCCTAGCGGCACTAGCACAGATACGCAGTATTTT
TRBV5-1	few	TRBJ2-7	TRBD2	CASSGALAGGPHEQYF	TGCGCCAGCAGTGGGGCACTAGCGGGAGGGCCACACGAGCAGTACTTC
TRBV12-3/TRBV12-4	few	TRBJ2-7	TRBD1	CASRPGQKYEQYF	TGTGCCAGCAGACCGGGACAGAAATACGAGCAGTACTTC
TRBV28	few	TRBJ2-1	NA	CASRAPSYNEQFF	TGTGCCAGCAGAGCACCCTCCTACAATGAGCAGTTCTTC
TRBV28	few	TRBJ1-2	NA	CASRPANYGYTF	TGTGCCAGCAGGCCTGCCAACTATGGCTACACCTTC
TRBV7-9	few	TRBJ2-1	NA	CASSLKVAGSYNKQFF	TGTGCCAGCAGCTTAAAGGTGGCTGGCTCCTACAATAAGCAGTTCTTC
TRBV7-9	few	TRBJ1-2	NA	CASSLDKPGYTF	TGTGCCAGCAGCTTGGACAAACCTGGCTACACCTTC
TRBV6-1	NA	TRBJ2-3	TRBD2	CASRLGTSGADTQYF	TGTGCCAGCAGGCTCGGGACTAGCGGAGCAGATACGCAGTATTTT
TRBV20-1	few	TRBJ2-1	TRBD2	CSAFIAGGNEQFF	TGCAGTGCTTTTATAGCGGGAGGTAATGAGCAGTTCTTC
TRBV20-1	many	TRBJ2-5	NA	CSARDPAGLFETQYF	TGCAGTGCTAGAGATCCGGCAGGGCTTTTTGAGACCCAGTACTTC
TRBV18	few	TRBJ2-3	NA	CASSPPEDTQYF	TGTGCCAGCTCACCACCTGAAGATACGCAGTATTTT
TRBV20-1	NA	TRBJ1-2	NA	CSAYRSTNYGYTF	TGCAGTGCTTACAGGAGTACTAACTATGGCTACACCTTC
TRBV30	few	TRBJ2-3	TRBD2	CAWSVGRDSRTDTQYF	TGTGCCTGGAGTGTAGGGAGGGATTCTCGCACAGATACGCAGTATTTT
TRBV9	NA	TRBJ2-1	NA	CASSVDPGHHNEQFF	TGTGCCAGCAGCGTTGACCCCGGACATCACAATGAGCAGTTCTTC
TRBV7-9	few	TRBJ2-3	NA	CASSLFPGGASTDTQYF	TGTGCCAGCAGCTTATTCCCTGGCGGTGCTAGCACAGATACGCAGTATTTT
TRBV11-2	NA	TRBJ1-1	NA	CASSLEQGMNTEAFF	TGTGCCAGCAGCTTAGAACAGGGTATGAACACTGAAGCTTTCTTT
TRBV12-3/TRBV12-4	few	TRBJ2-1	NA	CASSPRGSRDEQFF	TGTGCCAGCAGCCCTCGTGGGAGTAGAGATGAGCAGTTCTTC
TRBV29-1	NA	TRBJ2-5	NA	CSVSPTGRGEAQYF	TGCAGCGTTTCCCCGACCGGGCGGGGAGAGGCCCAGTACTTC
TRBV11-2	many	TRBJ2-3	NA	CVVGLGTDTQYF	TGTGTAGTTGGTCTGGGCACAGATACGCAGTATTTT
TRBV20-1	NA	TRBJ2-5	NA	CSARRQASYQETQYF	TGCAGTGCTAGGCGGCAGGCCTCGTACCAAGAGACCCAGTACTTC
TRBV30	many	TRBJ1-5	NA	CAWSALGVSNQPQHF	TGTGCCTGGAGTGCCCTAGGCGTGAGCAATCAGCCCCAGCATTTT
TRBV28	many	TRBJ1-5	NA	CASSLLGELNQPQHF	TGTGCCAGCAGTTTATTAGGGGAACTCAATCAGCCCCAGCATTTT
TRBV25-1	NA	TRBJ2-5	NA	CASSEYGGGSETQYF	TGTGCCAGCAGTGAATATGGGGGGGGCTCGGAGACCCAGTACTTC
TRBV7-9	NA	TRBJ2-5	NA	CASSPGASGETQYF	TGTGCCAGCAGCCCGGGAGCTTCGGGAGAGACCCAGTACTTC
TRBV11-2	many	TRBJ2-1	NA	CASSLDLGAAGYNEQFF	TGTGCCAGCAGCTTAGATCTGGGAGCGGCAGGATACAATGAGCAGTTCTTC
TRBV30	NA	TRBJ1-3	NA	CAWSSGPGSTIYF	TGTGCCTGGAGTTCGGGTCCTGGAAGCACCATATATTTT
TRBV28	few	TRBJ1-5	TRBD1	CASRTGGAGNQPQHF	TGTGCCAGCAGAACAGGGGGCGCGGGCAATCAGCCCCAGCATTTT
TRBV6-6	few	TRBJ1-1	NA	CASSYRQSGTNTEAFF	TGTGCCAGCAGTTATCGACAGAGCGGGACCAACACTGAAGCTTTCTTT
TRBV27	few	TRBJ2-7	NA	CASSLSLGSYEQYF	TGTGCCAGCAGTTTATCTCTCGGATCCTACGAGCAGTACTTC
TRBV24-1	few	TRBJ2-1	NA	CATSDSGVSSYNEQFF	TGTGCCACCAGTGATTCCGGAGTTAGCTCCTACAATGAGCAGTTCTTC